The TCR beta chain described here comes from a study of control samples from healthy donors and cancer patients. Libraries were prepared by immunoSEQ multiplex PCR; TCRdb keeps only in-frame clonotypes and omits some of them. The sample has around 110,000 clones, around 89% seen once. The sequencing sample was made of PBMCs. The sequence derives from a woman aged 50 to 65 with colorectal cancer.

DNA for the CDR3: TGTGCCAGCAGCTTAGTCGTAGGCGGGGGCGGCGGGGAGCTGTTTTTT. The encoded protein is CASSLVVGGGGGELFF. The chain carries TRBV7-2 and TRBJ2-2, with a weak D call TRBD2 (7 bases). CDR3 length: 16 residues. Trimming pared 1 base from V and 7 bases from J, leaving 16 bases between. Germline lookup yields CDR1 SGHTA and CDR2 FQGNSA.